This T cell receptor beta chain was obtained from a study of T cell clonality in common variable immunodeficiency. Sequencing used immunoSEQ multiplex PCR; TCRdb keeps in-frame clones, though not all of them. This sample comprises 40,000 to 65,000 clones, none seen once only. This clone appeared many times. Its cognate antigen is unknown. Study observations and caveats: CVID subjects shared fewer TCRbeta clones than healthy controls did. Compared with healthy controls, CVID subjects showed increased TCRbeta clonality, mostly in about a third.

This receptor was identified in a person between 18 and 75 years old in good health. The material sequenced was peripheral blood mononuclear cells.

CDR3 in amino acids: CASSFEGWNTEAFF. CDR3 DNA (partial): TGTGCCAGCAGCTTTGAGGGTTGGAACACTGAA. This chain links TRBV7-2 with TRBJ1-1; D is ambiguous. The sequenced fragment ends 3 residues before the CDR3 boundary, so the rest is inferred from the germline J gene. Germline assignment: CDR1 SGHTA and CDR2 FQGNSA. The CDR3 has 14 amino acids. Trimming pared 3 bases from V and 1 base from J, leaving 9 bases between.